This TCR beta chain originates from a study of metastatic and nonmetastatic thyroid tumors. Looking at the study overall: For malignant and benign thyroid patients, tumor or nodule tissue and blood were the sources whose repertoires were compared. Study-level results: For both blood and tumor, malignant thyroid tumors reportedly showed significantly higher TCR beta diversity than benign nodules did.

With MiXCR, TCRdb called clones anew from the PCR reads. The data hold 15,000 to 20,000 clones, with 15% to 19% observed a single time. Per germline, CDR1 SGHDN and CDR2 FVKESK. The CDR3 loop spans 14 amino acids. V lost 0 bases and J lost 3, with 8 bases in between. There were no patients who had received any treatment before thyroid surgery. In this sample, this clone turned up many times. Its antigen is unidentified. The source material was blood. The clonotype was recovered from a female donor with papillary thyroid cancer or a benign thyroid nodule (not recorded which). Some clones in this sample may be carry-over from other donors' samples. V usage is TRBV14 and J usage is TRBJ1-2; D is undetermined. The CDR3 DNA reads TGTGCCAGCAGCCAAGATGAGTTGGACTATGGCTACACCTTC. Translating it yields CASSQDELDYGYTF.